Reported below is one T cell receptor (beta chain). The source of the sample is a study of blood T cell repertoires in COVID-19. Study-wide context: COVID-19 samples from acute and convalescent phases originated in the United States, Italy and Spain. T cells, B-cell-depleted T cells, or PBMCs provided the cDNA or gDNA that served as material.

Generated by immunoSEQ multiplex PCR, the TCRdb table keeps only in-frame clones and is missing some. The repertoire holds roughly 45,000 clones, with roughly 86% as singletons. Trimming shortened V by 0 bases and J by 13 bases, and 12 bases separated the two germline ends. This CDR3 comprises 12 residues. Per germline, CDR1 LGHDT and CDR2 YNNKEL (reference sequence). The sample comprised peripheral blood. The TCR was taken from a man in his sixties with active COVID-19. The chain carries TRBV3-1 (or the pseudogene TRBV3-2) and TRBJ1-1; D call uncertain. The CDR3 reads CASSQDTPVVFF. CDR3 in DNA: TGTGCCAGCAGCCAAGATACCCCGGTGGTTTTCTTT.